This T cell receptor beta chain was identified in a study of blood T cell repertoires in COVID-19. On the study more broadly: Specimens from acute and convalescent COVID-19 originated in the United States, Italy and Spain. Nucleic acid was either cDNA or gDNA, and it came from T cells, B-cell-depleted T cells, or PBMCs.

Germline V gene data show CDR1 as MGHRA and CDR2 as YSYEKL. The CDR3 runs 20 residues. Trimming removed 5 bases at V and 6 bases at J, with 33 bases between. The data were produced by immunoSEQ multiplex PCR, yet TCRdb's version contains in-frame clones alone and is incomplete. The sample lists some 60,000 clones; roughly 92% were seen once. The material sequenced was peripheral blood. The chain employs TRBV4-1 and TRBJ2-3; a weak D match, TRBD2 (6 bases). The sequence was obtained from a human donor in a cohort sampled during active COVID-19. Here the CDR3 reads CASSNTGGQGSGLPSDTQYF. Here the CDR3 DNA reads TGCGCCAGCAGCAATACAGGTGGGCAAGGTAGCGGTCTACCCTCGGATACGCAGTATTTT.